This section outlines one T cell receptor beta chain sequence together with its context. This CDR3 spans 15 amino acids. V was cut by 0 bases and J by 3 bases, with 12 bases left in between. Per germline, CDR1 SGHNT and CDR2 YYREEE (reference sequence). Four PCR rounds used nested alpha and beta constant region primers plus the SP2 primer. TCRdb redid the calling of the 5' RACE reads with MiXCR, one entry per CDR3 protein. Of about 62,000 distinct CDR3 sequences listed, less than 10% are singletons. This sample stems from a study of naive and memory T cell subsets. A UMI-containing oligonucleotide was joined by 3' ligation to the TCR cDNA template.

This TCR derives from a female donor in good health. V gene TRBV5-4 combines with J gene TRBJ1-1, with D hard to call. The CDR3 loop reads CASSLGDGRYTEAFF. In DNA form, the CDR3 reads TGTGCCAGCAGCTTGGGTGACGGACGGTACACTGAAGCTTTCTTT.